One and the same sample provided the 13 T cell receptor beta chains below, sequenced in a study. TCRdb re-called the RT-PCR reads with MiXCR, one entry per CDR3 protein. This table holds 650,000 to 800,000 distinct CDR3 sequences, 14% found once. What was sequenced was memory CD4+ T cells from blood. These TCRs come from a female donor in good health, serving as a healthy control.

Points on this clonotype: At one end, the junction sequence differs from germline, possibly due to a read error. V and J are TRBV7-7 and TRBJ2-3; the D is unclear. Germline values: CDR1 SSHAT, CDR2 FNYEAQ (reference sequence). This CDR3 has 14 residues. The CDR3, as DNA: TGTGCTAGCAGCCGGTCCGACGGTCCAGATACGCAGTATTTT. This sequence encodes CASSRSDGPDTQYF. The whole variable domain, filled in from reference TRBV7-7 and TRBJ2-3, reads GAGVSQSPRYKVTKRGQDVTLRCDPISSHATLYWYQQALGQGPEFLTYFNYEAQPDKSGLPSDRFSAERPEGSISTLTIQRTEQRDSAMYRCASSRSDGPDTQYFGPGTRLTVL.

This clonotype turned up a few times. The chain's CDR3 is CASSSSTDQPQHF. CDR3 coding DNA: TGCGCCAGCAGCTCCAGCACGGATCAGCCCCAGCATTTT. The chain has TRBV5-1 and TRBJ1-5; D ambiguous. The germline V and J ends were trimmed by 3 bases and 5 bases, with 9 bases remaining between them. The CDR3 is made up of 13 amino acids. The germline V gene has CDR1 SGHRS and CDR2 YFSETQ. The whole variable domain, remainder taken from reference TRBV5-1 and TRBJ1-5, is KAGVTQTPRYLIKTRGQQVTLSCSPISGHRSVSWYQQTPGQGLQFLFEYFSETQRNKGNFPGRFSGRQFSNSRSEMNVSTLELGDSALYLCASSSSTDQPQHFGDGTRLSIL.

This clonotype has at least ten counts. The chain is built from TRBV28 and TRBJ2-7, with D possibly called TRBD1 or TRBD2 (6 bases each). Germline CDR1 is MDHEN and CDR2 is SYDVKM. The V and J ends lost 4 bases and 3 bases respectively, with 16 bases between them. The CDR3 sequence is 15 residues long. The CDR3: CASSSGGAKRYEQYF. The CDR3 nucleotides read TGTGCCAGCAGTTCCGGGGGCGCGAAGCGCTACGAGCAGTACTTC.

This chain connects TRBV5-6 to TRBJ2-3, with TRBD1 matching over 7 bases. V lost 2 bases and J lost 6; bases outside the gene matches: 3. The CDR3 spans 13 residues. Germline CDR1 reads SGHDT; CDR2 reads YYEEEE. CDR3 loop: CASSFDRDDTQYF. CDR3 nucleotides: TGTGCCAGCAGCTTTGACAGGGACGATACGCAGTATTTT.

Ten or more counts support this clonotype. The rearrangement uses TRBV7-9 and TRBJ1-2; 7 bases line up with TRBD1. The CDR3 extends over 13 amino acids. The germline CDR1 and CDR2 sequences are SEHNR and FQNEAQ (reference sequence). Unmatched junction bases numbered 6, after V lost 5 bases and J lost 6 bases. Here the CDR3 reads CASSVGQSHGYTF. CDR3 DNA: TGTGCCAGCAGCGTGGGACAGAGCCATGGCTACACCTTC. Using reference TRBV7-9 and TRBJ1-2 for the parts outside the CDR3, the full variable domain is DTGVSQNPRHKITKRGQNVTFRCDPISEHNRLYWYRQTLGQGPEFLTYFQNEAQLEKSRLLSDRFSAERPKGSFSTLEIQRTEQGDSAMYLCASSVGQSHGYTFGSGTRLTVV.

V usage is TRBV7-9 and J usage is TRBJ2-5; no definite D call. Trimming took off 0 bases at V and 3 bases at J, with 8 bases between the two ends. This CDR3 comprises 14 residues. Germline CDR1 is SEHNR and CDR2 is FQNEAQ (reference sequence). CDR3 DNA: TGTGCCAGCAGCTTAGCGGGCAGAAAAGAGACCCAGTACTTC. Translating it yields CASSLAGRKETQYF.

This clonotype was detected a few times. V is TRBV18 and J is TRBJ2-7, with D possibly being TRBD1 (5 bases). V lost 3 bases, J lost 7 bases, and 19 bases lay in between. Germline lookup yields CDR1 KGHSH and CDR2 LQKENI. The CDR3 loop spans 15 amino acids. CDR3: CASSPPGSSRGEQYF. CDR3 bases: TGTGCCAGCTCACCCCCAGGGTCTAGTCGCGGAGAGCAGTACTTC.

The V call is TRBV5-1, the J call TRBJ2-5; possibly TRBD1 for D (6 bases). This CDR3 has 16 residues. Germline lookup yields CDR1 SGHRS and CDR2 YFSETQ. V was trimmed by 0 bases and J by 0 bases, leaving 12 bases between them. The CDR3 DNA sequence: TGCGCCAGCAGCTTGGGGTCCAACAGGGACCAAGAGACCCAGTACTTC. This sequence encodes CASSLGSNRDQETQYF. Looking up the rest from reference TRBV5-1 and TRBJ2-5 gives the full variable domain: KAGVTQTPRYLIKTRGQQVTLSCSPISGHRSVSWYQQTPGQGLQFLFEYFSETQRNKGNFPGRFSGRQFSNSRSEMNVSTLELGDSALYLCASSLGSNRDQETQYFGPGTRLLVL.

This clonotype was seen more than once but under ten times. CDR3 nucleotide sequence: TGTGCCAGCAGTTTAGGTGTTCCAAACGCTCTAGCACAAAGCTCCTACAATGAGCAGTTCTTC. This sequence encodes CASSLGVPNALAQSSYNEQFF. The rearrangement joins TRBV28 to TRBJ2-1, with D possibly being TRBD2 (5 bases). The CDR3 is made up of 21 amino acids. Germline CDR1 is MDHEN and CDR2 is SYDVKM. Trimming took 2 bases from V and 0 from J, leaving 26 bases between them.

There are many counts of this clonotype. The rearrangement uses TRBV6-6 and TRBJ2-5, with 15 bases aligning to TRBD2. Trimming at V came to 5 bases and at J to 2 bases, leaving 3 bases not matched to a gene. Germline CDR1 is MNHNY and CDR2 is SVGAGI (reference sequence). The CDR3 totals 16 residues. The CDR3 protein is CASSDGLAGGQETQYF. CDR3 DNA sequence: TGTGCCAGCAGTGATGGACTAGCGGGAGGGCAAGAGACCCAGTACTTC.

The V call is TRBV27, the J call TRBJ2-2; tentatively, D is TRBD1 or TRBD2 (6 bases each). The CDR3 is 18 amino acids. The germline V gene has CDR1 MNHEY and CDR2 SMNVEV (reference sequence). V gave up 1 base and J gave up 0 bases, with 15 bases separating them. CDR3 sequence (DNA): TGTGCCAGCAGTTTATTATTCGGAGGGGACACGAACACCGGGGAGCTGTTTTTT. Translating it yields CASSLLFGGDTNTGELFF.

This clonotype was found many times. The chain is built from TRBV4-2 and TRBJ2-1; 8 bases align to TRBD2. CDR3 length: 16 residues. CDR1 and CDR2 from the germline V gene are LGHNA and YNFKEQ. V shed 0 bases and J 0 bases; nucleotides not matched to a gene: 1. Here the CDR3 reads CASSQEGTSSYNEQFF. The DNA for the CDR3 is TGTGCCAGCAGCCAAGAAGGGACTAGCTCCTACAATGAGCAGTTCTTC.

Concerning this clonotype itself: This may be a read error: a much more frequent sequence differs by one nucleotide. The chain recombines TRBV5-1 with TRBJ2-1, with 10 bases that match TRBD2. Per germline, CDR1 SGHRS and CDR2 YFSETQ. The CDR3 has 15 residues. CDR3 sequence (DNA): TGCGCCAGCAGGAGCGGGGGGGCCGCCTACAATGAGCGGTTCTTC. Its translation is CASRSGGAAYNERFF.